Listed below are T cell receptor beta chains from one sample, sequenced in a study of control samples from healthy donors and cancer patients. The table came from immunoSEQ multiplex PCR; TCRdb's copy has only in-frame clones and leaves some out. The table has 95,000 to 100,000 clones, approximately 90% seen once. The sample taken for sequencing was blood. Every receptor here comes from a man aged 25-40 years in good health. CDR3s include the opening cysteine and the closing phenylalanine or tryptophan. D genes are given only for firm matches.

>16|-|TRBV3-1/TRBV3-2|TRBJ1-1
TGTGCCAGCAGCCAGGATCTGTGGGGGTCGAACACTGAAGCTTTCTTT
CASSQDLWGSNTEAFF
>13|-|TRBV18|TRBJ2-5
TGTGCCAGCTCACCCGGACTCCAAGAGACCCAGTACTTC
CASSPGLQETQYF
>16|TRBD1|TRBV2|TRBJ1-1
TGTGCCAGCCGGTCCCGAACAGGGGGCCGTGACACTGAAGCTTTCTTT
CASRSRTGGRDTEAFF
>19|-|TRBV28|TRBJ2-2
TGTGCCAGCACCATACTTAACCTAAATCCAGGGCGGAACACCGGGGAGCTGTTTTTT
CASTILNLNPGRNTGELFF
>17|TRBD1|TRBV7-9|TRBJ1-1
TGTGCCAGCAGCTTACTGGGGGGACAGGGCAGGAGCACTGAAGCTTTCTTT
CASSLLGGQGRSTEAFF
>15|-|TRBV20-1|TRBJ1-2
TGCAGTGCTAGTGCGGGGGTATCAATCCCTCATGGCTACACCTTC
CSASAGVSIPHGYTF
>14|-|TRBV19|TRBJ1-1
TGTGCCAGTAGTATCGGACGGACCTACACTGAAGCTTTCTTT
CASSIGRTYTEAFF
>12|-|TRBV10-1|TRBJ2-2
TGCGCCAGCAGTTTAAACACCGGGGAGCTGTTTTTT
CASSLNTGELFF
>14|-|TRBV5-1|TRBJ1-5
TGCGCCAGCAGCTTCGATGGGCGAGGACAGCCCCAGCATTTT
CASSFDGRGQPQHF
>14|-|TRBV20-1|TRBJ1-1
TGCAGTGCTAGTGACAGTAGGATGAACACTGAAGCTTTCTTT
CSASDSRMNTEAFF
>15|TRBD2|TRBV10-2|TRBJ2-3
TGCACCAGCAGGGGGACTAGCGGCTACACAGATACGCAGTATTTT
CTSRGTSGYTDTQYF
>14|TRBD1|TRBV18|TRBJ1-1
TGTGCCAGCTCCATACAGGGGAGGAACACTGAAGCTTTCTTT
CASSIQGRNTEAFF
>15|-|TRBV28|TRBJ2-6
TGTGCCAGCAGCCGAGTGGGGTCTGGGGCCAACGTCCTGACTTTC
CASSRVGSGANVLTF
>16|TRBD1|TRBV15|TRBJ1-5
TGTGCCACCAGCAGAGATGGACAGGTCCAATATCAGCCCCAGCATTTT
CATSRDGQVQYQPQHF
>13|-|TRBV29-1|TRBJ2-1
TGCAGCGTTGAGGGGGGCGCCTACAATGAGCAGTTCTTC
CSVEGGAYNEQFF
>13|-|TRBV3-1/TRBV3-2|TRBJ1-2
TGTGCCAGCAGCCAAGGTCAGTTCGGGGGCTACACCTTC
CASSQGQFGGYTF
>11|-|TRBV2|TRBJ2-3
TGTGCCAGCAGTTATACAGGGATTCAGTATTTT
CASSYTGIQYF
>13|TRBD1|TRBV10-3|TRBJ1-2
TGTGCCATCAATAGCAGGGGGAACTATGGCTACACCTTC
CAINSRGNYGYTF
>17|-|TRBV5-3|TRBJ1-1
TGTGCCAGAAGCGCCTCGCCTCTCCGAGGCCGGAACACTGAAGCTTTCTTT
CARSASPLRGRNTEAFF
>15|-|TRBV19|TRBJ1-2
TGTGCCAGTAGTATAACAGGAACCGGGGGCAGTGGCTACACCTTC
CASSITGTGGSGYTF
>17|-|TRBV5-4|TRBJ2-1
TGTGCCAGCAGCTTGGCAATCAGGACCTTGACTTACAATGAGCAGTTCTTC
CASSLAIRTLTYNEQFF
>15|-|TRBV18|TRBJ1-4
TGTGCCAGCTCACGGGGATTTGCAACTAATGAAAAACTGTTTTTT
CASSRGFATNEKLFF
>15|-|TRBV6-5|TRBJ1-1
TGTGCCAGCAGTTACGGAAAACGAGCGAACACTGAAGCTTTCTTT
CASSYGKRANTEAFF
>14|-|TRBV7-2|TRBJ1-2
TGTGCCAGCAGCTCGTTCTCAGGTTCATATGGCTACACCTTC
CASSSFSGSYGYTF
>17|-|TRBV28|TRBJ2-4
TGTGCCAGCAGCAGTAGGGGGGGAGCGGTAGCCAAAAACATTCAGTACTTC
CASSSRGGAVAKNIQYF
>14|TRBD2|TRBV10-3|TRBJ2-3
TGTGCCATCAGTCCAGGGACTAGCATAGATACGCAGTATTTT
CAISPGTSIDTQYF
>14|TRBD1|TRBV5-4|TRBJ1-2
TGTGCCAGCAGCTTGGCGGGGACAGGGAATGGCTACACCTTC
CASSLAGTGNGYTF
>15|-|TRBV2|TRBJ1-5
TGTGCCAGCAGGCAGGGAGATACCCGCAATCAGCCCCAGCATTTT
CASRQGDTRNQPQHF
>17|-|TRBV11-2|TRBJ2-5
TGTGCCAGCAGCTCCCCTATGGCAGGATTGGAGGGGGAGACCCAGTACTTC
CASSSPMAGLEGETQYF
>15|-|TRBV5-4|TRBJ2-2
TGTGCCAGCAGCACCCTCGGCCTTTCCACCGGGGAGCTGTTTTTT
CASSTLGLSTGELFF
>12|-|TRBV11-1|TRBJ1-1
TGTGCCAGCAGCGTACTCGGCACTGAAGCTTTCTTT
CASSVLGTEAFF
>16|-|TRBV9|TRBJ1-4
TGTGCCAGCAGCTCCGGGACGGCAACAACTAATGAAAAACTGTTTTTT
CASSSGTATTNEKLFF
>12|-|TRBV7-2|TRBJ1-5
TGTGCCAGCAGCTTATACGGCGGCCCCCAGCATTTT
CASSLYGGPQHF
>13|-|TRBV19|TRBJ1-1
TGTGCCAGTAGTTGGACGGGGAACACTGAAGCTTTCTTT
CASSWTGNTEAFF
>16|TRBD1|TRBV19|TRBJ2-3
TGTGCCACCGCCAACCGGGGACAGTTAATCAGAGATACGCAGTATTTT
CATANRGQLIRDTQYF
>17|-|TRBV4-1|TRBJ2-1
TGCGCCAGCAGCCAAGATTTAGCAGGCCCTATTTACAATGAGCAGTTCTTC
CASSQDLAGPIYNEQFF
>14|-|TRBV7-9|TRBJ1-1
TGTGCCAGCAGCCTTCCTTTGGCGAACACTGAAGCTTTCTTT
CASSLPLANTEAFF
>12|-|TRBV9|TRBJ2-4
TGTGCCAGCAGCGTAGGCGGAAACATTCAGTACTTC
CASSVGGNIQYF
>15|TRBD1|TRBV5-1|TRBJ1-2
TGCGCCAGCAGCCTCCTGACAGGGGGCTTCTATGGCTACACCTTC
CASSLLTGGFYGYTF
>14|-|TRBV27|TRBJ1-4
TGTGCCAGCAGCGTCAGGCAGGGAAATGAAAAACTGTTTTTT
CASSVRQGNEKLFF
>17|TRBD2|TRBV24-1|TRBJ2-2
TGTGCCACCAGTGACCCTTCCGGGACTAGTAACACCGGGGAGCTGTTTTTT
CATSDPSGTSNTGELFF
>13|-|TRBV27|TRBJ2-1
TGTGCCAGCAGTCCCACTTTGGATAATGAGCAGTTCTTC
CASSPTLDNEQFF
>12|TRBD2|TRBV4-1|TRBJ2-3
TGCGCCAGCAGCCAACTAGCGGGGGGGCAGTATTTT
CASSQLAGGQYF
>14|-|TRBV10-3|TRBJ1-3
TGTGCCATCAGTGACTTGGGGGGGGGAAACACCATATATTTT
CAISDLGGGNTIYF
>18|TRBD2|TRBV7-2|TRBJ2-1
TGTGCCAGCAGCTTATCGCCTAGCGGGAAAATCTCCTACAATGAGCAGTTCTTC
CASSLSPSGKISYNEQFF
>17|TRBD2|TRBV16|TRBJ2-2
TGTGCCAGCAGCCAACCGCGGACTAGCGGCTACACCGGGGAGCTGTTTTTT
CASSQPRTSGYTGELFF
>15|-|TRBV28|TRBJ1-6
TGTGCCAGCAGTTCGCAAGGACAGTATAATTCACCCCTCCACTTT
CASSSQGQYNSPLHF
>15|-|TRBV28|TRBJ1-5
TGTGCCAGCAGTATAACCCAGGGGTCCAATCAGCCCCAGCATTTT
CASSITQGSNQPQHF
>11|-|TRBV12-3/TRBV12-4|TRBJ1-1
TGTGCCAGCAGTTTCAGTACTGAAGCTTTCTTT
CASSFSTEAFF